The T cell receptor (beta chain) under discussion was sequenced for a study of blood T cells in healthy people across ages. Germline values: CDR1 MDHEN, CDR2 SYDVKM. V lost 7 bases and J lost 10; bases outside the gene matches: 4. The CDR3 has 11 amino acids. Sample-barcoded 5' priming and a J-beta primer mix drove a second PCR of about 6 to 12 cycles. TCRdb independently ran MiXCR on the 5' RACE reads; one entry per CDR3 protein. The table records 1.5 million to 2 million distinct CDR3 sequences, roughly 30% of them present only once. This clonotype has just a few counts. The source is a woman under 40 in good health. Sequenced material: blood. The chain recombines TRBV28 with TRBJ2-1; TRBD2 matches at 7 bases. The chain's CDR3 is CASTERGEQFF. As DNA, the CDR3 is TGTGCCAGCACAGAGCGGGGAGAGCAGTTCTTC.